The 12 T cell receptor beta chains given below trace back to one sample, sequenced in a study of tumour-infiltrating T cells in Burkitt lymphoma. Data came from immunoSEQ multiplex PCR; TCRdb stores just in-frame clones and leaves some out. The table records roughly 530 clones, roughly nine tenths of them present only once. The specimen was tumor tissue. The receptors shown here come from a human donor with Burkitt lymphoma.

The V call is TRBV11-2, the J call TRBJ2-7; no firm D call. The germline V gene encodes CDR1 SGHAT and CDR2 FQNNGV. This CDR3 is built from 12 residues. The CDR3 sequence is CTSSFSLYEQYV. Here the CDR3 DNA reads TGTACCAGCAGCTTCTCCCTCTACGAGCAGTACGTC.

J is TRBJ2-7 and V is TRBV10-3; TRBD1 is a possible D gene (6 bases). V shed 0 bases and J shed 3 bases, with 12 bases lying between them. Germline V CDR1 and CDR2: ENHRY, SYGVKD. This CDR3 contains 15 residues. The CDR3 loop is CAISESGTSNYEQYF. The CDR3 DNA follows: TGTGCCATCAGTGAGTCAGGGACATCCAACTACGAGCAGTACTTC.

In nucleotides, the CDR3 is TGTGCCTGGAGATATGGGGACACTGAAGCTTTCTTT. Translating gives CAWRYGDTEAFF. The J gene is TRBJ1-1, the V gene TRBV30; D ambiguous. With 3 bases removed from V and 3 bases from J, the gap between germline ends came to 8 bases. This CDR3 contains 12 residues. Germline V gives CDR1 GTSNPN, CDR2 SVGIG (reference sequence).

The rearrangement links TRBV18 to TRBJ2-2; 8 bases match TRBD2. In germline, CDR1 is KGHSH, CDR2 LQKENI. The CDR3 sequence is 15 residues long. V trimming: 5 bases; J trimming: 1 base; junction bases outside the gene matches: 3. The DNA of the CDR3 is TGTGCCAGCTCAGTGCGGGAGGTGAACACCGGGGAGCTGTTTTTT. This translates into CASSVREVNTGELFF.

The rearrangement joins TRBV4-1 to TRBJ2-1; 11 bases map to TRBD2. The junction had 5 bases not matched to a gene; V was cut back by 2 bases and J by 5 bases. The length of the CDR3 is 16 residues. Germline loops: CDR1 MGHRA, CDR2 YSYEKL. CDR3 protein: CASSQLLAGGDNEQFF. For the CDR3, the DNA is TGCGCCAGCAGCCAATTGCTAGCGGGAGGTGACAATGAGCAGTTCTTC.

This clone was detected only once. The rearrangement uses TRBV25-1 and TRBJ1-5; a possible D gene is TRBD1 (5 bases). Deletions cut 7 bases from V and 2 bases from J, with 15 bases between. CDR1 is MGHDK, CDR2 SYGVNS, per germline. This CDR3 is built from 15 residues. Here the CDR3 reads CASTESGGGNQPQHF. CDR3 nucleotides: TGTGCCAGCACCGAGAGTGGGGGAGGCAATCAGCCCCAGCATTTT.

J is TRBJ2-3 and V is TRBV18; D is unclear. This CDR3 comprises 12 residues. Deletions cut 6 bases from V and 2 bases from J, with 6 bases between. Germline CDR1 reads KGHSH; CDR2 reads LQKENI. The CDR3 nucleotides read TGTGCCAGCTCGCCATCCACAGATACGCAGTATTTT. This gives the protein CASSPSTDTQYF.

V and J are TRBV5-1 and TRBJ2-7, with TRBD2 matching 11 bases. CDR3 length: 17 amino acids. J was trimmed by 5 bases and V by 4 bases; bases with no gene match: 14. Germline CDR1 reads SGHRS; CDR2 reads YFSETQ. Here the CDR3 reads CASSRGTSGYLTNEQYF. CDR3 coding DNA: TGCGCCAGCAGCCGAGGGACTAGCGGATATTTGACTAACGAGCAGTACTTC.

The rearrangement uses TRBV2 and TRBJ2-4; D is possibly TRBD2 (6 bases). Germline assignment: CDR1 SNHLY and CDR2 FYNNEI. The CDR3 spans 15 residues. Trimming took off 5 bases at V and 7 bases at J, with 18 bases between the two ends. Written as DNA, the CDR3 is TGTGCCAGCAGTACGGGGACTTCTTGGCCCAACATTCAGTACTTC. Amino acid sequence: CASSTGTSWPNIQYF.

The V call is TRBV28, the J call TRBJ1-6, with 7 bases that match TRBD1. Germline V CDR1 and CDR2: MDHEN, SYDVKM. Unmatched junction bases numbered 6, after V lost 5 bases and J lost 8 bases. The CDR3 has 14 amino acids. DNA of the CDR3: TGTGCCAGCAGTCCGGGACAGTCAGATTCACCCCTCCACTTT. Residues: CASSPGQSDSPLHF.

V is TRBV27 and J is TRBJ1-5; no clear D. This CDR3 contains 13 residues. V dropped 5 bases and J dropped 6 bases, with 11 bases sitting between them. Germline-derived CDR1 and CDR2 are MNHEY and SMNVEV (reference sequence). CDR3: CASSLLVSQPQHF. DNA of the CDR3: TGTGCCAGCAGTCTGTTAGTATCTCAGCCCCAGCATTTT.

Turning to this clone: At one boundary the junction diverges from the germline segment, which might be a read error. V is TRBV2 and J is TRBJ2-1; 8 bases line up with TRBD2. Germline lookup yields CDR1 SNHLY and CDR2 FYNNEI. There are 13 residues in the CDR3. CDR3 loop: CAGSGSPYNEQFF. CDR3 DNA: TGCGCGGGGAGCGGGAGCCCTTACAATGAGCAGTTCTTC.